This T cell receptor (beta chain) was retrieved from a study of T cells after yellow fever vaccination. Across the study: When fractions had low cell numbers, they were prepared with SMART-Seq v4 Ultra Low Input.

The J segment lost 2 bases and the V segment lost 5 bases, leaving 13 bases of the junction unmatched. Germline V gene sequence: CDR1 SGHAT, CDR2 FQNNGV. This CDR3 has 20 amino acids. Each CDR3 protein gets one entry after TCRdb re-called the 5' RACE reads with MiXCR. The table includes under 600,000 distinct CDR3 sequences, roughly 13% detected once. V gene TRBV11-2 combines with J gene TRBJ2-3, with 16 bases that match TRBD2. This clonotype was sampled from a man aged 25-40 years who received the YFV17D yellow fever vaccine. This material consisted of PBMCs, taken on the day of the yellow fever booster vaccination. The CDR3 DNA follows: TGTGCCAGCAGCCCCTTTAGCGGGACTAGCGGGAGGGGGGCCACAGATACGCAGTATTTT. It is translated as CASSPFSGTSGRGATDTQYF.